This T cell receptor beta chain stems from a study of T cell repertoires in cytomegalovirus infection. Across the study: Matching HLA type, along with CMV infection, was indicated by public TCR beta signatures.

Via MiXCR, TCRdb re-called the reads, giving one row per CDR3 protein. The table shows approximately 990,000 distinct CDR3 sequences, with roughly 31% occurring only once. This clonotype was seen only a few times. The antigen remains undetermined. This CDR3 has 14 amino acids. Germline CDR1 KGHSH, CDR2 LQKENI. V was pared by 3 bases and J by 10 bases, with 13 bases between. The TCR originated in a human donor in good health (CMV status not recorded). Some clones in this sample may be carry-over from other donors' samples. The chain joins TRBV18 to TRBJ1-6; no reliable D call. This specimen consisted of cultured CD8+ T cells from PBMCs, obtained from culture after CMV antigen stimulation. The CDR3 DNA sequence: TGTGCCAGCTCACCTACTCCTGGGGAGTCACCCCTCCACTTT. Amino acids: CASSPTPGESPLHF. Full variable domain (outside the CDR3, taken from reference TRBV18 and TRBJ1-6): NAGVMQNPRHLVRRRGQEARLRCSPMKGHSHVYWYRQLPEEGLKFMVYLQKENIIDESGMPKERFSAEFPKEGPSILRIQQVVRGDSAAYFCASSPTPGESPLHFGNGTRLTVT.